The 27 T cell receptor beta chains listed next were all sequenced from one sample in a study of T cells after yellow fever vaccination. MiXCR, applied by TCRdb to the 5' RACE reads, yields one record per CDR3 protein. This table has around 200,000 distinct CDR3 sequences, approximately 10% appearing once. The sequences come from CD8+ T cells sorted from PBMCs, collected 15 days after the yellow fever booster vaccination. The receptors were gathered from a man aged 18 to 30 who received the YFV17D yellow fever vaccine.

The CDR3 bases are TGTGCCGCCAGGCCGGGGGTGAGGAATGAGCAGTTCTTC. Its protein product is CAARPGVRNEQFF. The gene calls are TRBV2 and TRBJ2-1, with TRBD2 as a possible D gene (6 bases). Germline lookup yields CDR1 SNHLY and CDR2 FYNNEI. This CDR3 spans 13 amino acids. V was shortened by 11 bases and J by 7 bases, with 18 bases between the two germline ends.

This clonotype was detected a few times. This CDR3 is CASSPTSGGAEEQFF. In DNA form, the CDR3 reads TGTGCCAGCAGCCCAACTAGCGGGGGGGCTGAGGAGCAGTTCTTC. The gene calls are TRBV7-9 and TRBJ2-1, with 13 bases that match TRBD2. This CDR3 is built from 15 residues. V shed 5 bases and J 10 bases; nucleotides not matched to a gene: 8. The V gene's germline CDR1 is SEHNR and CDR2 FQNEAQ (reference sequence).

This clonotype was found a few times. The rearrangement links TRBV27 to TRBJ2-2; D is undetermined. Germline V CDR1 and CDR2: MNHEY, SMNVEV (reference sequence). The CDR3 covers 14 residues. Trimming stripped 5 bases from V and 4 bases from J, with 11 bases between. The CDR3 region has the DNA TGTGCCAGCAGTGTTGGAGTGGGCACCGGGGAGCTGTTTTTT. It translates to CASSVGVGTGELFF.

This clonotype was picked up a small number of times. The CDR3 DNA is TGCGCCAGCAGCCAACCCCTACAGGGGATCGAGCAGTACTTC. Its protein product is CASSQPLQGIEQYF. The rearrangement links TRBV4-1 to TRBJ2-7; the match to TRBD1 covers 7 bases. The germline V gene encodes CDR1 MGHRA and CDR2 YSYEKL. The CDR3 has 14 residues. The V and J ends lost 2 bases and 6 bases, in that order; junction bases with no gene match: 7.

CDR3 protein: CASSIHRAGGYTF. The DNA of the CDR3 is TGTGCCAGTAGTATCCACAGGGCCGGTGGCTACACCTTC. J is TRBJ1-2 and V is TRBV19, with D possibly TRBD1 on 6 matching bases. This CDR3 has 13 amino acids. Germline V gene lookup returns CDR1 LNHDA and CDR2 SQIVND (reference sequence). The germline V and J ends were trimmed by 3 bases and 7 bases, with 12 bases remaining between them.

The sample holds a few counts of this clonotype. The V gene is TRBV28, the J gene TRBJ1-1, with D possibly matching TRBD1 (6 bases). Germline-derived CDR1 and CDR2 are MDHEN and SYDVKM. This CDR3 contains 14 residues. The V and J ends lost 3 bases and 3 bases respectively, with 11 bases between them. The CDR3 coding sequence is TGTGCCAGCAGTTTTCGAGGGGGTTACACTGAAGCTTTCTTT. Translation: CASSFRGGYTEAFF.

This clonotype was counted between two and nine times. The chain links TRBV7-8 to TRBJ1-1; D is possibly TRBD1 (5 bases). Trimming took off 5 bases at V and 1 base at J, with 14 bases between the two ends. This CDR3 has 15 residues. Germline V gives CDR1 SGHVS, CDR2 FQNEAQ. CDR3 sequence reads: CASSTSGDGNTEAFF. In DNA, the CDR3 is TGTGCCAGCAGCACCTCGGGGGATGGGAACACTGAAGCTTTCTTT.

This clonotype appeared a few times. The chain couples TRBV4-2 to TRBJ2-2, with no clear D. There are 13 residues in the CDR3. Germline assignment: CDR1 LGHNA and CDR2 YNFKEQ. V gave up 3 bases and J gave up 0 bases, with 2 bases separating them. The CDR3 spells CASSQSNTGELFF. CDR3 nucleotides: TGTGCCAGCAGCCAGTCGAACACCGGGGAGCTGTTTTTT.

The chain carries TRBV6-5 and TRBJ1-1; D ambiguous. CDR1 MNHEY and CDR2 SVGAGI come from the germline V gene. The CDR3 loop spans 16 amino acids. Between the trimmed V and J ends, which lost 0 bases and 0 bases, there was a span of 11 bases. The CDR3 spells CASSYSSYGLNTEAFF. CDR3 nucleotides: TGTGCCAGCAGTTACTCCTCGTATGGGCTGAACACTGAAGCTTTCTTT.

The chain employs TRBV7-9 and TRBJ1-5; no clear D gene. V was cut by 3 bases and J by 4 bases, with 7 bases left in between. The CDR3 is made up of 13 amino acids. Germline lookup yields CDR1 SEHNR and CDR2 FQNEAQ (reference sequence). The CDR3 nucleotides are TGTGCCAGCAGCTTGACGGAAAATCAGCCCCAGCATTTT. Amino acid sequence: CASSLTENQPQHF.

This clonotype appeared many times. The V and J genes are TRBV25-1 and TRBJ2-3; tentatively, D is TRBD1 (6 bases). The germline V gene has CDR1 MGHDK and CDR2 SYGVNS. The CDR3 contains 19 residues. V was shortened by 2 bases and J by 0 bases, with 21 bases between the two germline ends. This chain's CDR3 is CASSEEFTGTPVSTDTQYF. CDR3 sequence (DNA): TGTGCCAGCAGTGAAGAATTTACCGGGACACCTGTTAGCACAGATACGCAGTATTTT.

On this clonotype itself: The CDR3 does not end in the conserved phenylalanine or tryptophan, so this is likely a read error. The chain is built from TRBV12-3 or TRBV12-4 and TRBJ2-7; D not certain. V was clipped by 1 base and J by 6 bases, with 10 bases between them. The CDR3 totals 13 residues. In DNA, the CDR3 is TGTGCCAGCAGTTTAGGTCTAGTGGGCGAGCAGTACTTG. Translated, it gives CASSLGLVGEQYL.

V is TRBV27 and J is TRBJ1-1, with D uncertain. CDR1 and CDR2 from the germline V gene are MNHEY and SMNVEV (reference sequence). The V end lost 3 bases, the J end lost 3 bases, and 14 bases lay between the germline ends. This CDR3 comprises 15 residues. Here the CDR3 reads CASSFSPIGYTEAFF. DNA of the CDR3: TGTGCCAGCAGTTTTTCCCCTATAGGGTACACTGAAGCTTTCTTT.

This chain links TRBV4-3 with TRBJ1-1; TRBD1 agrees at 7 bases. With 6 bases clipped from V and 0 bases from J, the junction kept 7 bases outside the gene matches. Germline values: CDR1 LGHNA, CDR2 YSLEER. This CDR3 has 15 residues. CDR3 DNA: TGCGCCAGCAGAGACGGACAGGTTATGAACACTGAAGCTTTCTTT. As protein: CASRDGQVMNTEAFF.

This clonotype has just a few counts. The CDR3 reads CASSLVQGADYGYTF. In nucleotides, the CDR3 is TGTGCCAGCAGCCTAGTACAGGGGGCGGACTATGGCTACACCTTC. The chain couples TRBV7-9 to TRBJ1-2; 9 nucleotides agree with TRBD1. The length of the CDR3 is 15 residues. Unmatched junction bases numbered 7, after V lost 5 bases and J lost 3 bases. Germline CDR1 is SEHNR and CDR2 is FQNEAQ (reference sequence). Using reference TRBV7-9 and TRBJ1-2 for the parts outside the CDR3, the full variable domain is DTGVSQNPRHKITKRGQNVTFRCDPISEHNRLYWYRQTLGQGPEFLTYFQNEAQLEKSRLLSDRFSAERPKGSFSTLEIQRTEQGDSAMYLCASSLVQGADYGYTFGSGTRLTVV.

This clonotype was counted only a few times. The chain has TRBV5-5 and TRBJ2-5; no definite D call. V dropped 0 bases and J dropped 1 base, with 10 bases sitting between them. Germline lookup yields CDR1 SGHKS and CDR2 YYEKEE (reference sequence). The CDR3 covers 15 residues. CDR3 region: CASSLVRQFQETQYF. The CDR3 nucleotides read TGTGCCAGCAGCTTGGTTCGCCAGTTCCAAGAGACCCAGTACTTC.

This chain connects TRBV7-9 to TRBJ2-1; D not resolved. The CDR3 has 13 amino acids. Germline CDR1 reads SEHNR; CDR2 reads FQNEAQ (reference sequence). The germline V and J ends were trimmed by 6 bases and 1 base, with 7 bases remaining between them. CDR3 DNA: TGTGCCAGCAGTTCCTTTTCCTACAATGAGCAGTTCTTC. This sequence encodes CASSSFSYNEQFF. Complete variable domain (other parts from reference TRBV7-9 and TRBJ2-1): DTGVSQNPRHKITKRGQNVTFRCDPISEHNRLYWYRQTLGQGPEFLTYFQNEAQLEKSRLLSDRFSAERPKGSFSTLEIQRTEQGDSAMYLCASSSFSYNEQFFGPGTRLTVL.

There are a few counts of this clonotype. J is TRBJ2-2 and V is TRBV6-5, with 11 nucleotides matching TRBD2. This CDR3 region has 15 residues. V lost 6 bases, J lost 4 bases, and 4 bases stayed unmatched. Germline assignment: CDR1 MNHEY and CDR2 SVGAGI. CDR3 coding DNA: TGTGCCAGCAGCTACACTAGCGGGGGCACCGGGGAGCTGTTTTTT. Amino acid sequence: CASSYTSGGTGELFF.

The chain combines TRBV15 with TRBJ2-3, with D maybe TRBD2 (6 bases). Trimming removed 8 bases at V and 3 bases at J, with 12 bases between. This CDR3 spans 13 amino acids. Germline CDR1 is LNHNV and CDR2 is YYDKDF (reference sequence). CDR3 protein: CATCPGVTDTQYF. The DNA of the CDR3 is TGTGCCACCTGTCCGGGAGTAACAGATACGCAGTATTTT.

V is TRBV7-6 and J is TRBJ1-1; 9 bases match TRBD1. Germline CDR1 is SGHVS and CDR2 is FNYEAQ. CDR3 length: 18 residues. Trimming removed 2 bases from V and 1 base from J; junction bases left unmatched: 11. In DNA, the CDR3 is TGTGCCAGCAGCTTAAAAAGCTGGGACAGGGAGGCGAACACTGAAGCTTTCTTT. Translated, it gives CASSLKSWDREANTEAFF.

The table lists this clonotype with many counts. The V call is TRBV4-3, the J call TRBJ2-1, with D perhaps TRBD2 (5 bases). Germline CDR1 is LGHNA and CDR2 is YSLEER. The CDR3 loop spans 13 amino acids. Trimming pared 3 bases from V and 2 bases from J, leaving 5 bases between. The CDR3 sequence is CASSQEAYNEQFF. In DNA form, the CDR3 reads TGCGCCAGCAGCCAGGAGGCCTACAATGAGCAGTTCTTC.

This clonotype showed up just a few times. This chain uses TRBV10-3 with TRBJ2-2; 8 nucleotides align to TRBD1. V shed 10 bases, J shed 7 bases, and the junction held 14 bases outside the gene matches. This CDR3 has 15 residues. Germline CDR1 reads ENHRY; CDR2 reads SYGVKD. CDR3 sequence: CATQTVTGGHGELFF. The CDR3 DNA reads TGTGCCACCCAGACAGTAACAGGGGGACACGGGGAGCTGTTTTTT.

The chain joins TRBV7-2 to TRBJ2-5, with D possibly matching TRBD2 (5 bases). Germline CDR1 is SGHTA and CDR2 is FQGNSA. V was shortened by 5 bases and J by 6 bases, with 7 bases between the two germline ends. The CDR3 covers 11 residues. The CDR3 reads CASSQRQTQYF. The CDR3 DNA sequence: TGTGCCAGCAGCCAGCGGCAGACCCAGTACTTC.

This chain links TRBV27 with TRBJ2-7, with 10 nucleotides matching TRBD2. CDR3 size: 15 residues. Germline-derived CDR1 and CDR2 are MNHEY and SMNVEV (reference sequence). V was pared by 2 bases and J by 0 bases, with 1 base of the junction left unmatched. The CDR3 DNA reads TGTGCCAGCAGTTTAACTAGCGGGACCTCCTACGAGCAGTACTTC. Protein product: CASSLTSGTSYEQYF.

This clonotype was counted between two and nine times. The CDR3 nucleotides read TGTGCCAGCAGCCAAGTCCTCCACGACAAATCATACAATGAGCAGTTCTTC. Translation: CASSQVLHDKSYNEQFF. The chain joins TRBV3-1 to TRBJ2-1, with no clear D. Germline CDR1 is LGHDT and CDR2 is YNNKEL (reference sequence). This CDR3 is built from 17 residues. V was trimmed by 1 base and J by 4 bases, leaving 17 bases between them.

Only a few counts were recorded for this clonotype. V and J are TRBV5-1 and TRBJ2-1, with D hard to call. The CDR3 is 16 residues long. Trimming left V 2 bases short and J 9 bases short, with 21 bases between. Per the germline V gene, CDR1 is SGHRS and CDR2 is YFSETQ. CDR3 in DNA: TGCGCCAGCAGCTTCACCTCAGGTCCACTGGGTCTTGAGCAGTTCTTC. It translates to CASSFTSGPLGLEQFF.

The chain combines TRBV19 with TRBJ1-5, with 9 bases fitting TRBD1. The ends lost 4 bases at V and 0 bases at J; junction bases unmatched: 4. CDR3 size: 16 residues. Germline V gene sequence: CDR1 LNHDA, CDR2 SQIVND (reference sequence). CDR3 loop: CASSKDRGGSNQPQHF. CDR3 nucleotides: TGTGCCAGTAGTAAAGACAGGGGGGGTAGCAATCAGCCCCAGCATTTT.